These T cell receptor beta chains were read from a single sample in a study of shared clonotypes between healthy human individuals. Clones were read by immunoSEQ multiplex PCR, and TCRdb kept only the in-frame ones, dropping some. The sample carries roughly 2.5 million clones, just over 90% recorded once. The sequenced sample was naive CD4+ T cells sorted from blood. These receptor sequences come from a man younger than 30 in good health. CDR3s include the opening cysteine and the closing phenylalanine or tryptophan. The D gene is left open where the match is weak. For some rows the clone size is stated as once, few or many, or as a class when expanded; others skip it.

v_call	j_call	cdr3_length	clone_size	d_call	cdr3_aa	cdr3_nt
TRBV11-2	TRBJ2-5	14	NA	TRBD1	CASSLQGAQETQYF	TGTGCCAGCAGCTTGCAGGGGGCTCAAGAGACCCAGTACTTC
TRBV6-1	TRBJ1-5	13	once	TRBD1	CASSAQGAQPQHF	TGTGCCAGCAGTGCACAGGGGGCTCAGCCCCAGCATTTT
TRBV30	TRBJ2-7	15	NA	NA	CAWSPLDGASYEQYF	TGTGCCTGGAGTCCCCTTGACGGTGCCTCCTACGAGCAGTACTTC
TRBV10-2	TRBJ2-1	15	NA	TRBD2	CASSLTSGTGNEQFF	TGCGCCAGCAGCCTGACTAGCGGGACGGGGAATGAGCAGTTCTTC
TRBV6-6	TRBJ1-1	14	NA	NA	CASSLDRVNTEAFF	TGTGCCAGCAGTTTGGACAGAGTGAACACTGAAGCTTTCTTT
TRBV5-1	TRBJ2-7	14	NA	TRBD1	CASSGGQGGNEQYF	TGCGCCAGCAGCGGGGGACAGGGAGGGAACGAGCAGTACTTC
TRBV5-1	TRBJ2-5	13	NA	TRBD1	CASSPRGLETQYF	TGCGCCAGCAGCCCCAGGGGGCTTGAGACCCAGTACTTC
TRBV5-4	TRBJ2-3	15	once	TRBD2	CASSAPRGSPDTQYF	TGTGCCAGCAGCGCCCCCCGCGGGAGCCCAGATACGCAGTATTTT
TRBV5-1	TRBJ1-5	15	NA	NA	CASSLAGLNNQPQHF	TGCGCCAGCAGCTTGGCGGGGCTCAACAATCAGCCCCAGCATTTT
TRBV29-1	TRBJ2-5	14	NA	NA	CSVEDWGGRETQYF	TGCAGCGTTGAAGATTGGGGGGGCCGGGAGACCCAGTACTTC
TRBV7-8	TRBJ1-5	14	NA	NA	CASSLAGIQGTQHF	TGTGCCAGCAGCTTAGCGGGGATTCAGGGGACCCAGCATTTT
TRBV7-2	TRBJ2-7	13	NA	NA	CASSLQDKNEQYF	TGTGCCAGCAGCTTGCAGGACAAAAACGAGCAGTACTTC
TRBV19	TRBJ1-4	12	NA	NA	CASSIVGEKLFF	TGTGCCAGTAGTATCGTCGGTGAAAAACTGTTTTTT
TRBV10-3	TRBJ2-7	14	NA	NA	CAISEGGGTYEQYF	TGTGCCATCAGTGAGGGGGGCGGAACCTACGAGCAGTACTTC
TRBV18	TRBJ1-2	15	NA	NA	CASSPLTGDHYGYTF	TGTGCCAGCTCACCACTGACTGGGGACCACTATGGCTACACCTTC
TRBV5-1	TRBJ2-5	14	NA	TRBD1	CASSLGARGETQYF	TGCGCCAGCAGCTTGGGGGCCAGGGGGGAGACCCAGTACTTC
TRBV6-6	TRBJ2-5	14	once	NA	CASRRTNGQETQYF	TGTGCCAGCAGGAGGACGAACGGCCAAGAGACCCAGTACTTC
TRBV19	TRBJ2-3	15	NA	NA	CASSMLREGTDTQYF	TGTGCCAGTAGTATGCTGCGGGAAGGCACAGATACGCAGTATTTT
TRBV6-5	TRBJ2-7	11	NA	NA	CASSPGDEQYF	TGTGCCAGCAGCCCAGGTGACGAGCAGTACTTC
TRBV28	TRBJ1-5	16	NA	NA	CASSSGGQGSNQPQHF	TGTGCCAGCAGTTCCGGGGGGCAGGGTAGCAATCAGCCCCAGCATTTT
TRBV2	TRBJ1-1	14	NA	TRBD1	CASRGDRLGTEAFF	TGTGCCAGCAGGGGGGACAGGTTGGGCACTGAAGCTTTCTTT
TRBV5-5	TRBJ1-1	13	NA	NA	CASSLRFDTEAFF	TGTGCCAGCAGCTTGAGGTTTGACACTGAAGCTTTCTTT
TRBV27	TRBJ1-3	14	few	TRBD1	CASSLQGAGNTIYF	TGTGCCAGCAGTTTGCAGGGGGCTGGAAACACCATATATTTT
TRBV6-6	TRBJ2-5	14	NA	NA	CASSYPIQGKTQYF	TGTGCCAGCAGTTACCCGATCCAAGGGAAGACCCAGTACTTC
TRBV6-5	TRBJ2-5	14	NA	NA	CASSRSYRQETQYF	TGTGCCAGCAGTCGCAGCTACCGACAAGAGACCCAGTACTTC
TRBV7-3	TRBJ1-1	14	NA	NA	CASSLVGTHTEAFF	TGTGCCAGCAGCTTAGTAGGGACGCACACTGAAGCTTTCTTT
TRBV4-1	TRBJ1-2	16	NA	NA	CASSQGSGGAYYGYTF	TGCGCCAGCAGCCAAGGATCGGGGGGCGCGTACTATGGCTACACCTTC
TRBV7-2	TRBJ2-5	14	NA	TRBD1	CASSAGQGRQTQYF	TGTGCCAGCAGCGCCGGACAGGGGAGACAGACCCAGTACTTC
TRBV19	TRBJ2-5	14	NA	TRBD2	CASSISGREETQYF	TGTGCCAGTAGTATATCGGGGAGGGAGGAGACCCAGTACTTC
TRBV9	TRBJ1-4	16	NA	TRBD1	CASSTTGTGVGEKLFF	TGTGCCAGCAGCACTACCGGGACAGGGGTAGGAGAAAAACTGTTTTTT
TRBV5-1	TRBJ2-7	14	NA	NA	CASKEMAVSYEQYF	TGCGCCAGCAAAGAGATGGCGGTCTCCTACGAGCAGTACTTC
TRBV5-1	TRBJ2-7	17	NA	TRBD2	CASSPSSSSGMAYEQYF	TGCGCCAGCAGCCCGTCCAGTTCTAGCGGGATGGCTTACGAGCAGTACTTC
TRBV19	TRBJ1-2	15	NA	NA	CASAERVSVFYGYTF	TGTGCCAGCGCAGAACGGGTCTCGGTCTTCTATGGCTACACCTTC
TRBV11-2	TRBJ1-3	15	NA	TRBD1	CASSPRTGTGNTIYF	TGTGCCAGCAGCCCAAGGACAGGTACTGGAAACACCATATATTTT
TRBV25-1	TRBJ2-3	16	NA	TRBD2	CASTAPGSGKGDTQYF	TGTGCCAGCACCGCCCCCGGGAGCGGGAAGGGGGATACGCAGTATTTT
TRBV18	TRBJ2-6	15	NA	TRBD1	CASSQGAQVANVLTF	TGTGCCAGCTCCCAGGGGGCTCAAGTGGCCAACGTCCTGACTTTC
TRBV5-6	TRBJ1-3	16	NA	NA	CASSLGAAGAGNTIYF	TGTGCCAGCAGCTTGGGGGCGGCAGGGGCTGGAAACACCATATATTTT
TRBV6-5	TRBJ2-1	16	NA	NA	CASSFLSGRRYNEQFF	TGTGCCAGCAGTTTCCTATCGGGACGCAGGTACAATGAGCAGTTCTTC
TRBV4-1	TRBJ2-7	17	NA	TRBD2	CASSHIGTSGLIDEQYF	TGCGCCAGCAGCCATATTGGGACTAGCGGCCTTATAGACGAGCAGTACTTC
TRBV2	TRBJ1-1	12	once	NA	CASRDLRTEAFF	TGTGCCAGCAGAGACCTGCGGACTGAAGCTTTCTTT
TRBV18	TRBJ1-1	15	NA	TRBD1	CASSGTGTVNTEAFF	TGTGCCAGCTCAGGCACCGGGACAGTGAACACTGAAGCTTTCTTT
TRBV19	TRBJ2-2	17	NA	TRBD2	CASSIGTSGKNTGELFF	TGTGCCAGTAGTATCGGGACTAGCGGGAAAAACACCGGGGAGCTGTTTTTT
TRBV5-1	TRBJ2-7	12	NA	NA	CASSPTGFEQYF	TGCGCCAGCAGCCCCACAGGGTTCGAGCAGTACTTC
TRBV7-9	TRBJ1-2	14	NA	NA	CASSLAGNNYGYTF	TGTGCCAGCAGCTTAGCGGGCAATAACTATGGCTACACCTTC
TRBV5-4	TRBJ1-3	16	NA	TRBD1	CASSSAGGAEGNTIYF	TGTGCCAGCAGCTCCGCAGGGGGCGCGGAAGGAAACACCATATATTTT
TRBV10-3	TRBJ2-5	14	NA	NA	CAISGTLGLETQYF	TGTGCCATCAGTGGAACACTAGGGTTAGAGACCCAGTACTTC
TRBV27	TRBJ1-6	15	NA	NA	CASSLTGTLNSPLHF	TGTGCCAGCAGTTTAACCGGGACACTCAATTCACCCCTCCACTTT
TRBV5-1	TRBJ1-1	16	NA	TRBD1	CASSLVGQGWDTEAFF	TGCGCCAGCAGCTTGGTGGGACAGGGATGGGACACTGAAGCTTTCTTT
TRBV6-1	TRBJ1-3	18	NA	NA	CASSEGMLAVLSGNTIYF	TGTGCCAGCAGTGAAGGCATGTTGGCGGTCCTCTCTGGAAACACCATATATTTT
TRBV27	TRBJ1-1	16	NA	TRBD1	CASSLSAPGGITEAFF	TGTGCCAGCAGTTTGTCCGCCCCAGGGGGCATCACTGAAGCTTTCTTT
TRBV11-2	TRBJ2-7	13	NA	TRBD2	CASSPAGAYEQYF	TGTGCCAGCAGCCCGGCGGGAGCATACGAGCAGTACTTC
TRBV9	TRBJ2-3	14	NA	NA	CASSVVESTDTQYF	TGTGCCAGCAGCGTAGTGGAAAGCACAGATACGCAGTATTTT